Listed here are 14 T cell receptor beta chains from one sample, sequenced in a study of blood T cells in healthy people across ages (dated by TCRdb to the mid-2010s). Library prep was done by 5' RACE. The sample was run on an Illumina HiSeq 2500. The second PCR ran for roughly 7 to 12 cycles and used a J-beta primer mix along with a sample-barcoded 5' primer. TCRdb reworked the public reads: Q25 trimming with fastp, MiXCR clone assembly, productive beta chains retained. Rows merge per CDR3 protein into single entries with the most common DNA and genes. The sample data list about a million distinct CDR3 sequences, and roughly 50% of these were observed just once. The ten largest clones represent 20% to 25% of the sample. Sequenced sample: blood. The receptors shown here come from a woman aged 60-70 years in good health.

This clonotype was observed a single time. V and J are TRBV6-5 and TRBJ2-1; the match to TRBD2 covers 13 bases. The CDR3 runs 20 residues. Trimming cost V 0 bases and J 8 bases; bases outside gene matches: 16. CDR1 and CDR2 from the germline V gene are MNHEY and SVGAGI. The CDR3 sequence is CASSYSMSIEPGLAGYEQFF. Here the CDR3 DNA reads TGTGCCAGCAGTTACTCGATGTCAATAGAACCGGGACTAGCGGGATATGAGCAGTTCTTC.

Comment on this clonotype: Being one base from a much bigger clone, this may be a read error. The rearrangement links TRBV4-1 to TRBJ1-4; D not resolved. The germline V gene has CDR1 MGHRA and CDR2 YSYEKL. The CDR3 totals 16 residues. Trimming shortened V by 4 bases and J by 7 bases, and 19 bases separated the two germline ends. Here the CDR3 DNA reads TGCGCCAGCAGCCGTGATCGTAAGTGGGGAAGTGAAAAACTGTTTTTT. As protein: CASSRDRKWGSEKLFF.

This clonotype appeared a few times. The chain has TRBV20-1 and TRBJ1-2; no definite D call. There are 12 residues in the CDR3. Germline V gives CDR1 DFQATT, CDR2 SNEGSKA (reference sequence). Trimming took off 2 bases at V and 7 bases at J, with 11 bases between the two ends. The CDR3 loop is CSARISSGGYTF. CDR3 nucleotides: TGCAGTGCTAGAATCTCATCCGGTGGCTACACCTTC.

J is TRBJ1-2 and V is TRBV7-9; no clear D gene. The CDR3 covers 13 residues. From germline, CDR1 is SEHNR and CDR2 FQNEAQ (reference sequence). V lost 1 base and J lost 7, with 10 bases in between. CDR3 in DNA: TGTGCCAGCAGCTTAGAAACGGCAGGTGGCTACACCTTC. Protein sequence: CASSLETAGGYTF.

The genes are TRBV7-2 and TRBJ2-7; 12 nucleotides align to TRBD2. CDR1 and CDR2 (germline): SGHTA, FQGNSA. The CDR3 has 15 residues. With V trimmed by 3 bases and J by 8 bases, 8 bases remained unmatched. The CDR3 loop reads CASSLGLAGSDKQYF. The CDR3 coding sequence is TGTGCCAGCAGCTTGGGACTAGCGGGCTCTGACAAGCAGTACTTC.

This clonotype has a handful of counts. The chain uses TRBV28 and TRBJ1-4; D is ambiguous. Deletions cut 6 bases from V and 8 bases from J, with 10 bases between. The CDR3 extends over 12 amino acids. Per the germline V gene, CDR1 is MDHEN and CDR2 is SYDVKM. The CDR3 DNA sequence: TGTGCCAGCAGCCGGGGTTGGGAAAAACTGTTTTTT. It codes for CASSRGWEKLFF.

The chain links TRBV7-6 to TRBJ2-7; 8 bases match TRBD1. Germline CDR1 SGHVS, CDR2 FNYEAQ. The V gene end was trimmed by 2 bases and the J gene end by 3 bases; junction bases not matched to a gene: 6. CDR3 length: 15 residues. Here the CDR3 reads CASSLRAGQGYEQYF. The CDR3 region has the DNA TGTGCCAGCAGCTTACGGGCCGGACAGGGCTACGAGCAGTACTTC.

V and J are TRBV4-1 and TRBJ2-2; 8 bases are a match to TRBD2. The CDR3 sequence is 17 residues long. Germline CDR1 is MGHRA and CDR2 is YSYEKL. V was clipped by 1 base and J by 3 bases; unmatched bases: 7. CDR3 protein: CASSQVIAGMHTGELFF. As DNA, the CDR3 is TGCGCCAGCAGCCAAGTTATAGCGGGAATGCACACCGGGGAGCTGTTTTTT.

The CDR3 DNA reads as TGCAGCGTTGAAATCAGGGGGGGGGATACGCAGTATTTT. It specifies CSVEIRGGDTQYF. The rearrangement joins TRBV29-1 to TRBJ2-3; D is tentatively TRBD1 or TRBD2 (7 bases each). The CDR3 runs 13 residues. In germline, CDR1 is SQVTM, CDR2 ANQGSEA. Trimming removed 2 bases at V and 6 bases at J, with 12 bases between.

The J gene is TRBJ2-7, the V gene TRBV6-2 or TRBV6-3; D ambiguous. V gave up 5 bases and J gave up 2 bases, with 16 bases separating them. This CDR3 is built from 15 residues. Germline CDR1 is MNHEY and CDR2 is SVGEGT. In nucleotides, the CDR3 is TGTGCCAGCAGTCCACCCGGGTGGGTCGCCTACGAGCAGTACTTC. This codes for CASSPPGWVAYEQYF.

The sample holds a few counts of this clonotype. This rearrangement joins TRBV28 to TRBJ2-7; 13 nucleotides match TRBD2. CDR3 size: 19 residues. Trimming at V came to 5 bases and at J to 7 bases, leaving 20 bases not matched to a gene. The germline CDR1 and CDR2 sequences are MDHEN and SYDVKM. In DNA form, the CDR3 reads TGTGCCAGCAGTCTCGTAGCACCCGGGACTAGCGGGACGGCGGAGGAGCAGTACTTC. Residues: CASSLVAPGTSGTAEEQYF.

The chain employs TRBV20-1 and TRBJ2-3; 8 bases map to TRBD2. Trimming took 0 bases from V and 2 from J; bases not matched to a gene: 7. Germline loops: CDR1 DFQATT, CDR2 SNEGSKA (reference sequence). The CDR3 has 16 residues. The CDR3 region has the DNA TGCAGTGCTAGAGATTTGCGGGAGGTATCCACAGATACGCAGTATTTT. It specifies CSARDLREVSTDTQYF.

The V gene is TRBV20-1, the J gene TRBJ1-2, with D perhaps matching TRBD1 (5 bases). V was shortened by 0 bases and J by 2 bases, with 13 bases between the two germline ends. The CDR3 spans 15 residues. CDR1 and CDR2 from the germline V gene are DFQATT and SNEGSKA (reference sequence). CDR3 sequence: CSAREFRQSNYGYTF. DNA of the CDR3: TGCAGTGCTAGAGAGTTCCGACAGTCCAACTATGGCTACACCTTC.

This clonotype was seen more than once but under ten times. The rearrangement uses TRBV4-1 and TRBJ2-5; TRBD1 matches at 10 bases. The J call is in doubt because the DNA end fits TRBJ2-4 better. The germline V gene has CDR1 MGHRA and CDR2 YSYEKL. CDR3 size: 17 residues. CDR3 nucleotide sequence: TGCGCCAGCAGCCAAGATCCGAAGGGACAGGGGAAAAACATTCAGTACTTC. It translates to CASSQDPKGQGKNIQYF.